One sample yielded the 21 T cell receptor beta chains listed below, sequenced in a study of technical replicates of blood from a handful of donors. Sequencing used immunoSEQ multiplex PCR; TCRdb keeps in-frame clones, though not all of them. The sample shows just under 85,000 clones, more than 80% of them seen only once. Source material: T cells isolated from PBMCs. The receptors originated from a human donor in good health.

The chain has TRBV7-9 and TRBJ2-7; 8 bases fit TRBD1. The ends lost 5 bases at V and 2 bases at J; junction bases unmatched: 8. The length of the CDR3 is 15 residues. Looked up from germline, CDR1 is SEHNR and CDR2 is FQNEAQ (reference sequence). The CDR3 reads CASSLTTGATYEQYF. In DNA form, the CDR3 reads TGTGCCAGCAGCCTCACGACAGGGGCTACCTACGAGCAGTACTTC.

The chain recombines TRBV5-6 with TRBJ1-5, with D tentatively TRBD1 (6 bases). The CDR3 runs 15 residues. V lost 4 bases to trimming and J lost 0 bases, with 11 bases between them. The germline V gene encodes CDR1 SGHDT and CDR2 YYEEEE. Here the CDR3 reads CASSITGNSNQPQHF. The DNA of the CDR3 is TGTGCCAGCAGCATTACAGGGAATAGCAATCAGCCCCAGCATTTT. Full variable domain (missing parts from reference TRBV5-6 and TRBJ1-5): DAGVTQSPTHLIKTRGQQVTLRCSPKSGHDTVSWYQQALGQGPQFIFQYYEEEERQRGNFPDRFSGHQFPNYSSELNVNALLLGDSALYLCASSITGNSNQPQHFGDGTRLSIL.

The CDR3 sequence: CASSQLVTGTEAFF. The CDR3 DNA follows: TGTGCCAGCAGCCAACTAGTGACGGGCACTGAAGCTTTCTTT. V usage is TRBV14 and J usage is TRBJ1-1; D uncertain. The CDR3 is 14 amino acids. CDR1 and CDR2 (germline): SGHDN, FVKESK. Trimming removed 2 bases at V and 4 bases at J, with 11 bases between.

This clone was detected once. The CDR3 nucleotides read TGTGCCAGCAGACTAGCCGGAGCGGGACCCACTGAAGCTTTCTTT. This encodes CASRLAGAGPTEAFF. The chain uses TRBV5-6 and TRBJ1-1; tentative D call: TRBD1 (5 bases). In germline, CDR1 is SGHDT, CDR2 YYEEEE. The V end was cut by 5 bases, the J end by 4 bases, with 18 bases between. The CDR3 contains 15 residues. Filled out from reference TRBV5-6 and TRBJ1-1, the complete variable domain reads DAGVTQSPTHLIKTRGQQVTLRCSPKSGHDTVSWYQQALGQGPQFIFQYYEEEERQRGNFPDRFSGHQFPNYSSELNVNALLLGDSALYLCASRLAGAGPTEAFFGQGTRLTVV.

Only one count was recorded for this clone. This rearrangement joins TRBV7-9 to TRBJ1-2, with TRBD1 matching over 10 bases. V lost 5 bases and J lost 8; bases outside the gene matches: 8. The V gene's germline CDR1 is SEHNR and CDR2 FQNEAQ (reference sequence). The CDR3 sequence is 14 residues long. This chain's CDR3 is CASSPTGTGEGYTF. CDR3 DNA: TGTGCCAGCAGCCCCACGGGGACAGGGGAAGGCTACACCTTC.

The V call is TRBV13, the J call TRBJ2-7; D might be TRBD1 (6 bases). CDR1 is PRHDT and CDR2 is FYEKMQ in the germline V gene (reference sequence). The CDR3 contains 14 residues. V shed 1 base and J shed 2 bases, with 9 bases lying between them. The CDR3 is CASSLEDSAYEQYF. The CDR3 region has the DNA TGTGCCAGCAGCTTAGAGGACAGCGCCTACGAGCAGTACTTC.

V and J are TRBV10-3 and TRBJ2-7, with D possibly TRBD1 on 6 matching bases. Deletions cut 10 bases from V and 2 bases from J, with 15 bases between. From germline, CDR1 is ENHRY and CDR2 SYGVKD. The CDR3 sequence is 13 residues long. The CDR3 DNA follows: TGTGCCACCTCCCGGGACAAGCCCTACGAGCAGTACTTC. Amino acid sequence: CATSRDKPYEQYF.

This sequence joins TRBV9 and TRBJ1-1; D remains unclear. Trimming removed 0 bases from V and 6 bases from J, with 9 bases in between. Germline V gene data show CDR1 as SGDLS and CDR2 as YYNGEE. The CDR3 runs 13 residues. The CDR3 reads CASSVGAYAEAFF. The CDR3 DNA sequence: TGTGCCAGCAGCGTAGGTGCGTACGCTGAAGCTTTCTTT.

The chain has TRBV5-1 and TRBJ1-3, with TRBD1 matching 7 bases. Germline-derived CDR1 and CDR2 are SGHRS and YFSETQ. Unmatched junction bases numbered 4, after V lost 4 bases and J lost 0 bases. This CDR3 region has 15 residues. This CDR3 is CASSPGGLSGNTIYF. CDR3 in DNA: TGCGCCAGCAGCCCAGGGGGGCTCTCTGGAAACACCATATATTTT.

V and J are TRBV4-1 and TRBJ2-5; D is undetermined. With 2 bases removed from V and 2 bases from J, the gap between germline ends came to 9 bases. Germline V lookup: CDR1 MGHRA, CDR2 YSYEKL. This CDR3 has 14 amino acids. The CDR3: CASSQSNAQETQYF. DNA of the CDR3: TGCGCCAGCAGCCAATCTAACGCTCAAGAGACCCAGTACTTC.

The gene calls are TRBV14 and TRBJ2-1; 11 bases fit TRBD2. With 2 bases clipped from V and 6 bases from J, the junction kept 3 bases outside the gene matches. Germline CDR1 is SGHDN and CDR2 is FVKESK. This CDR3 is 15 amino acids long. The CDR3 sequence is CASSQRLAGLNEQFF. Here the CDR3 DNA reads TGTGCCAGCAGCCAACGACTAGCGGGGCTCAATGAGCAGTTCTTC.

In DNA, the CDR3 is TGTGCCTGGAGATCTTCTCAAGAGACCCAGTACTTC. It translates to CAWRSSQETQYF. The chain employs TRBV30 and TRBJ2-5; D is uncertain. V dropped 3 bases and J dropped 2 bases, with 7 bases sitting between them. CDR1 and CDR2 (germline): GTSNPN, SVGIG (reference sequence). CDR3 length equals 12 residues.

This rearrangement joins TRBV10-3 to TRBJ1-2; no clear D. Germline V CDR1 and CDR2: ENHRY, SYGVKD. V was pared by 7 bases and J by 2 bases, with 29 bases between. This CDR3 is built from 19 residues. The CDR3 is CAITYRGRRWEHGNYGYTF. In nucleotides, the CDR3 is TGTGCCATCACCTATAGAGGGCGCAGGTGGGAACACGGGAACTATGGCTACACCTTC.

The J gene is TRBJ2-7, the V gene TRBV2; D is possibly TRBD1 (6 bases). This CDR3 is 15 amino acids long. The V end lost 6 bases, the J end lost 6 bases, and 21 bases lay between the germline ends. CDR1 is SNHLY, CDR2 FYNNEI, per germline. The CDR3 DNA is TGTGCCAGCAGCCTCCTACAGGGCATTTTACGCGAGCAGTACTTC. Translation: CASSLLQGILREQYF.

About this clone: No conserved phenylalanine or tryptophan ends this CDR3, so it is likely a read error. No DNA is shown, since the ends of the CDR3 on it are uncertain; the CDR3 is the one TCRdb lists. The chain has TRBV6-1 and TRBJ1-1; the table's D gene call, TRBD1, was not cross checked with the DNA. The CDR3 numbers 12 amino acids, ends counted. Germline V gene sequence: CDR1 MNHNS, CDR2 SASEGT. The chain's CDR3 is CASSEAGQGPVC.

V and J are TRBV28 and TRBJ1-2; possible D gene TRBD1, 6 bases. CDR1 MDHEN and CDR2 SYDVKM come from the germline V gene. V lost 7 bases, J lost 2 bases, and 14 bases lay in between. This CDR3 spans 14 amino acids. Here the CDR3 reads CASNQGPSNYGYTF. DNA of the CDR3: TGTGCCAGCAACCAGGGGCCATCAAACTATGGCTACACCTTC.

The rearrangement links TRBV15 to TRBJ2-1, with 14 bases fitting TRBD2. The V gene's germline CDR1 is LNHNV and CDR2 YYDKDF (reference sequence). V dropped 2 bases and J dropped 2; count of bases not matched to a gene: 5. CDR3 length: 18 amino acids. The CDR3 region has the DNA TGTGCCACCAGCAGAACGGGACTAGCGGGAGCGCCCTACAATGAGCAGTTCTTC. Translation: CATSRTGLAGAPYNEQFF.

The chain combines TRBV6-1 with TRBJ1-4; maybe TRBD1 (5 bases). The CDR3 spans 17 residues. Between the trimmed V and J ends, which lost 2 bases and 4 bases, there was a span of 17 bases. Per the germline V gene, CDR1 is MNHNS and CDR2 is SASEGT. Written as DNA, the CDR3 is TGTGCCAGCAGTGAATGGTACCGTGGAGGGGTTAATGAAAAACTGTTTTTT. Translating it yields CASSEWYRGGVNEKLFF.

CDR3 loop: CASSDNGLQPQHF. The CDR3, as DNA: TGCGCCAGCAGTGATAATGGGCTTCAGCCCCAGCATTTT. The V gene is TRBV10-2, the J gene TRBJ1-5, with unresolved D. Germline V gene lookup returns CDR1 WSHSY and CDR2 SAAADI. V dropped 3 bases and J dropped 6 bases, with 9 bases sitting between them. There are 13 residues in the CDR3.

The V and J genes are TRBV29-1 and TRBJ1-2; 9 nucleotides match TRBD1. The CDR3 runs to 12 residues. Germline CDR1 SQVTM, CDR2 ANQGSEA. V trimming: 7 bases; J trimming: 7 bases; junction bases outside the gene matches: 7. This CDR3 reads CSGRDRVSGYTF. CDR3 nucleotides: TGCAGCGGCCGGGACAGGGTCAGTGGCTACACCTTC.

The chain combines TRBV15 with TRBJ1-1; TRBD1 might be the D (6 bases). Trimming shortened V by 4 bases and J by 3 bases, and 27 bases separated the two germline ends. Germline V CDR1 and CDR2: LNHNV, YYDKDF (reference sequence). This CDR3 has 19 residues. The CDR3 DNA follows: TGTGCCACCAGCACCGTAATAAATAGGGGGAAAGGCGTGGACACTGAAGCTTTCTTT. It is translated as CATSTVINRGKGVDTEAFF. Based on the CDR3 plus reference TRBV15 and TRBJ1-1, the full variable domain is DAMVIQNPRYQVTQFGKPVTLSCSQTLNHNVMYWYQQKSSQAPKLLFHYYDKDFNNEADTPDNFQSRRPNTSFCFLDIRSPGLGDTAMYLCATSTVINRGKGVDTEAFFGQGTRLTVV.